This is a list of T cell receptor beta chains from one sample in a study of blood T cell repertoires in COVID-19. The assay was immunoSEQ multiplex PCR, and TCRdb's table has in-frame clones only and misses some. Of fewer than 200,000 clones in the sample, around 87% were seen once. The sequencing input was peripheral blood. Receptor source: a woman aged 70-85 years with COVID-19, enrolled during active disease. The CDR3 runs from the conserved cysteine through the conserved F or W. D genes are given only for firm matches. The size entry is marked missing in some rows and otherwise reads once, few, many or a size class.

CASSLGGRDQPQHF | TGTGCCAGCAGCTTGGGGGGTAGGGATCAGCCCCAGCATTTT | - | TRBJ1-5 | TRBV7-9 | -
CASSQGHGGRSYNEQFF | TGTGCCAGCAGCCAAGGCCATGGAGGCCGCTCCTACAATGAGCAGTTCTTC | once | TRBJ2-1 | TRBV3-1/TRBV3-2 | -
CASSTRTGDQPQHF | TGTGCCAGCAGCACACGGACAGGGGATCAGCCCCAGCATTTT | - | TRBJ1-5 | TRBV7-8 | TRBD1
CAISVEGGNQPQHF | TGTGCCATCAGTGTTGAGGGAGGAAACCAGCCCCAGCATTTT | - | TRBJ1-5 | TRBV10-3 | -
CATSDFGGLASSNEQFF | TGTGCCACCAGTGATTTCGGGGGACTAGCGTCGAGCAATGAGCAGTTCTTC | - | TRBJ2-1 | TRBV24-1 | TRBD2
CSVEDLNTGDPNTIYF | TGCAGCGTTGAAGACTTAAATACAGGGGATCCAAACACCATATATTTT | few | TRBJ1-3 | TRBV29-1 | TRBD1
CASSFRGLNTEAFF | TGTGCCAGCAGCTTCAGGGGGCTGAACACTGAAGCTTTCTTT | - | TRBJ1-1 | TRBV5-6 | TRBD1
CASSLRFYQPQHF | TGTGCCAGCAGTTTGCGGTTCTATCAGCCCCAGCATTTT | few | TRBJ1-5 | TRBV6-2/TRBV6-3 | -
CASSPPEGTQPQHF | TGTGCCAGCTCACCGCCGGAGGGAACTCAGCCCCAGCATTTT | - | TRBJ1-5 | TRBV18 | -
CASSQSSGAGNTIYF | TGTGCCAGCAGCCAATCATCCGGGGCTGGAAACACCATATATTTT | - | TRBJ1-3 | TRBV3-1/TRBV3-2 | -
CASSLAGLGSNTGELFF | TGCGCCAGCAGCTTGGCCGGACTAGGATCGAACACCGGGGAGCTGTTTTTT | - | TRBJ2-2 | TRBV5-1 | TRBD2
CASSPHGAGAVEQFF | TGTGCCAGTAGTCCCCACGGAGCGGGAGCAGTTGAGCAGTTCTTC | - | TRBJ2-1 | TRBV19 | TRBD2
CASSLGAGSYEQYF | TGTGCCAGCAGCTTAGGCGCGGGCTCCTACGAGCAGTACTTC | - | TRBJ2-7 | TRBV11-3 | -
CASSPGQVIQETQYF | TGCGCCAGCAGCCCCGGACAGGTAATACAAGAGACCCAGTACTTC | - | TRBJ2-5 | TRBV5-1 | TRBD1
CATSRDSGKSYEQYF | TGTGCCACCAGCAGAGATAGCGGGAAATCCTACGAGCAGTACTTC | - | TRBJ2-7 | TRBV15 | TRBD2
CASSPGTGGEQYF | TGTGCCAGCAGTCCCGGGACAGGGGGCGAGCAGTACTTC | once | TRBJ2-7 | TRBV12-3/TRBV12-4 | TRBD1
CASTDRGATNEKLFF | TGTGCCAGCACCGACAGGGGCGCAACTAATGAAAAACTGTTTTTT | - | TRBJ1-4 | TRBV6-5 | TRBD1
CSVAGQNQPQHF | TGCAGCGTCGCGGGACAGAATCAGCCCCAGCATTTT | - | TRBJ1-5 | TRBV29-1 | TRBD1
CAISDFSGTYEQYF | TGTGCCATCAGTGATTTTAGCGGGACCTACGAGCAGTACTTC | few | TRBJ2-7 | TRBV10-3 | TRBD2
CASSLDPDTFYSNQPQHF | TGTGCCAGTAGTCTAGATCCGGACACGTTTTATAGCAATCAGCCCCAGCATTTT | - | TRBJ1-5 | TRBV19 | -
CASSTAPGQGYEQYF | TGTGCCAGCAGCACTGCCCCGGGACAGGGGTACGAGCAGTACTTC | - | TRBJ2-7 | TRBV9 | TRBD1
CASNQGVDTEAFF | TGTGCCAGCAATCAGGGGGTGGACACTGAAGCTTTCTTT | - | TRBJ1-1 | TRBV2 | TRBD1
CASSQVAASGRFGELFF | TGTGCCAGCAGCCAAGTGGCGGCTAGCGGGAGATTCGGGGAGCTGTTTTTT | - | TRBJ2-2 | TRBV14 | TRBD2
CAISTTGNTIYF | TGTGCCATCAGTACAACTGGAAACACCATATATTTT | - | TRBJ1-3 | TRBV10-3 | -
CASSRGQGAYGYTF | TGTGCCAGCAGCCGTGGACAGGGGGCATATGGCTACACCTTC | - | TRBJ1-2 | TRBV5-4 | TRBD1
CASSSGDRVQPQHF | TGTGCCAGCAGCTCCGGGGACAGGGTTCAGCCCCAGCATTTT | - | TRBJ1-5 | TRBV7-2 | TRBD1
CASSELPQGALAGYTF | TGTGCCAGCAGTGAACTACCACAGGGGGCATTAGCTGGCTACACCTTC | - | TRBJ1-2 | TRBV6-1 | TRBD1
CASSKVWGAGQPQHF | TGTGCCAGTAGTAAGGTCTGGGGAGCAGGTCAGCCCCAGCATTTT | - | TRBJ1-5 | TRBV19 | -
CASSAQGSEKLFF | TGTGCCAGTAGCGCACAGGGAAGTGAAAAACTGTTTTTT | - | TRBJ1-4 | TRBV19 | -
CASKTTGHSYNSPLHF | TGTGCCAGCAAGACCACAGGGCACTCCTATAATTCACCCCTCCACTTT | - | TRBJ1-6 | TRBV5-6 | -
CASSRAEDYGYTF | TGCGCCAGCAGCCGCGCGGAAGACTATGGCTACACCTTC | once | TRBJ1-2 | TRBV5-1 | -
CATSDFPQGETQYF | TGTGCCACCAGTGATTTCCCACAGGGAGAGACCCAGTACTTC | - | TRBJ2-5 | TRBV24-1 | -
CSVEQRTSGRGNEQFF | TGCAGCGTTGAACAAAGGACTAGCGGGAGAGGAAATGAGCAGTTCTTC | once | TRBJ2-1 | TRBV29-1 | TRBD2
CASSLGVGIQETQYF | TGCGCCAGCAGCTTGGGAGTCGGGATTCAAGAGACCCAGTACTTC | - | TRBJ2-5 | TRBV5-1 | -
CAWNRDSSPIGYTF | TGTGCCTGGAACCGGGACAGTTCACCTATCGGCTACACCTTC | - | TRBJ1-2 | TRBV30 | TRBD1